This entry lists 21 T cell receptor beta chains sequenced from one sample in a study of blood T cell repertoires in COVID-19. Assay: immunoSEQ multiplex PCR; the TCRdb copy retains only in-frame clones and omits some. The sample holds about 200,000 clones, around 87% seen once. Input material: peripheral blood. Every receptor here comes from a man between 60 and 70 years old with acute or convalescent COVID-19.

The CDR3 sequence: CATSDAAQGYNEQFF. The CDR3 DNA is TGTGCCACCAGTGACGCCGCGCAGGGCTACAATGAGCAGTTCTTC. The chain combines TRBV24-1 with TRBJ2-1, with a tentative D call TRBD1 (5 bases). The CDR3 contains 15 residues. Germline-derived CDR1 and CDR2 are KGHDR and SFDVKD. V lost 4 bases to trimming and J lost 3 bases, with 12 bases between them.

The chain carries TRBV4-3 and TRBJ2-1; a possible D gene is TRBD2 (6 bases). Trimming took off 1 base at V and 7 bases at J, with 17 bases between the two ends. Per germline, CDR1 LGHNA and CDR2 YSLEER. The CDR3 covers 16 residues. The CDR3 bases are TGCGCCAGCAGCCAAGGGCACGCGGGGATAGGTAATGAGCAGTTCTTC. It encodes CASSQGHAGIGNEQFF.

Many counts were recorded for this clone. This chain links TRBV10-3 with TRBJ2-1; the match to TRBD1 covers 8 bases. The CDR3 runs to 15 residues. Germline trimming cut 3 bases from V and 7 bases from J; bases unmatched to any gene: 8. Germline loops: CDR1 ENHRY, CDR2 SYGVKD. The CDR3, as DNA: TGTGCCATCAGTGAACCGGGACAGGTCCAAAATGAGCAGTTCTTC. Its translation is CAISEPGQVQNEQFF.

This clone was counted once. The DNA of the CDR3 is TGTGCCAGCAGCCAAGTTCTAGGCACCATATATTTT. It is translated as CASSQVLGTIYF. The genes are TRBV3-1 (or the pseudogene TRBV3-2) and TRBJ1-3; D unclear. The length of the CDR3 is 12 residues. From germline, CDR1 is LGHDT and CDR2 YNNKEL (reference sequence). Trimming stripped 1 base from V and 9 bases from J, with 7 bases between.

CDR3 amino acids: CASSLRGTSTDTQYF. CDR3 in DNA: TGTGCCAGCAGCTTACGGGGGACCAGCACAGATACGCAGTATTTT. J is TRBJ2-3 and V is TRBV7-7, with a possible D match to TRBD2 (6 bases). CDR3 length equals 15 residues. Trimming cost V 2 bases and J 0 bases, with 9 bases left between them. CDR1 and CDR2 (germline): SSHAT, FNYEAQ (reference sequence).

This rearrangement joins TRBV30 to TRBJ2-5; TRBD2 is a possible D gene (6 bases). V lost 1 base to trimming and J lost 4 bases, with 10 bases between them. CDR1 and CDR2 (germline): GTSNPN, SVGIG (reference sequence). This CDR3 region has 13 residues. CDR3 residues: CAWSGDWRETQYF. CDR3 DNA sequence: TGTGCCTGGAGTGGGGACTGGAGAGAGACCCAGTACTTC.

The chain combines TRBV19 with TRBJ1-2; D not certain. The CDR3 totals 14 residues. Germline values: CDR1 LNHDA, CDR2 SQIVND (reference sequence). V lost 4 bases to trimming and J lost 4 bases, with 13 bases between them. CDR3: CASSTQVRAYGYTF. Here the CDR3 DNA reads TGTGCCAGTAGTACCCAAGTGAGGGCCTATGGCTACACCTTC.

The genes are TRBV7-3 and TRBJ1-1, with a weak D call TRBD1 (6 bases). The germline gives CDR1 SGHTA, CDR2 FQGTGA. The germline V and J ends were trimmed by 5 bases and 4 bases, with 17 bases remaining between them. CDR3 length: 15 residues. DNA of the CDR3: TGTGCCAGCAGCCCGCCGGGCAGGGGAATCACTGAAGCTTTCTTT. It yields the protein CASSPPGRGITEAFF. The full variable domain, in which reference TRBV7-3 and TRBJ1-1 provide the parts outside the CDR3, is GAGVSQTPSNKVTEKGKYVELRCDPISGHTALYWYRQSLGQGPEFLIYFQGTGAADDSGLPNDRFFAVRPEGSVSTLKIQRTERGDSAVYLCASSPPGRGITEAFFGQGTRLTVV.

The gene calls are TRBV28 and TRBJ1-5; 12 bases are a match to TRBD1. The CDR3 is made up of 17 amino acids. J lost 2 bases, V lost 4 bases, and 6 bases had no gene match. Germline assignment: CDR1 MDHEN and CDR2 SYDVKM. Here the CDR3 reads CASSSRDRGRGNQPQHF. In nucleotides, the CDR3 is TGTGCCAGCAGTTCCCGGGACAGGGGGCGCGGCAATCAGCCCCAGCATTTT. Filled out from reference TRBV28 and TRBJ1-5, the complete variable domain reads DVKVTQSSRYLVKRTGEKVFLECVQDMDHENMFWYRQDPGLGLRLIYFSYDVKMKEKGDIPEGYSVSREKKERFSLILESASTNQTSMYLCASSSRDRGRGNQPQHFGDGTRLSIL.

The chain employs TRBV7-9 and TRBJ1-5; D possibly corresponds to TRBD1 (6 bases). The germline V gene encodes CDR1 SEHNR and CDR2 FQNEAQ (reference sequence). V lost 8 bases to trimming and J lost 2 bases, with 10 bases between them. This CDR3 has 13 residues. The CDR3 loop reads CASGRQGNQPQHF. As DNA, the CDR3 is TGTGCCAGCGGCCGACAGGGCAATCAGCCCCAGCATTTT.

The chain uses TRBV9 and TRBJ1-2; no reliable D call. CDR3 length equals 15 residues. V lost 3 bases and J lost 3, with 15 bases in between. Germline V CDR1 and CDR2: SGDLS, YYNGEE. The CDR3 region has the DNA TGTGCCAGCAGCGGTTTCGGGGTAATCGACTATGGCTACACCTTC. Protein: CASSGFGVIDYGYTF.

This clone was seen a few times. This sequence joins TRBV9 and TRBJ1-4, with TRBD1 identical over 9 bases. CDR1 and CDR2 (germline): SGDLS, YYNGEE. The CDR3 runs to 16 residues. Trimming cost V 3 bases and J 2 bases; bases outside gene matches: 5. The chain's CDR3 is CASSARQGGTNEKLFF. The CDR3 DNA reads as TGTGCCAGCAGCGCCCGACAGGGGGGGACTAATGAAAAACTGTTTTTT.

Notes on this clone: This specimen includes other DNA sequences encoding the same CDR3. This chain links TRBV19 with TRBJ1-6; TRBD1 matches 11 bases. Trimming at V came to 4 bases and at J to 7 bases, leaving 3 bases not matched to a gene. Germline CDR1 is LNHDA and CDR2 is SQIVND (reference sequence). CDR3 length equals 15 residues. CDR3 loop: CASSTGTGGNSPLHF. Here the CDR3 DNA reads TGTGCCAGTAGTACCGGGACAGGGGGGAATTCACCCCTCCACTTT.

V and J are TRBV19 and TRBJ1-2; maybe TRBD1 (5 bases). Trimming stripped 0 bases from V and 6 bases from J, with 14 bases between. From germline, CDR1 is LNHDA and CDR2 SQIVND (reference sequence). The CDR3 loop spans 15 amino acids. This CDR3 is CASSIDPEGRHGYTF. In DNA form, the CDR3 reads TGTGCCAGTAGTATAGATCCCGAGGGGAGGCATGGCTACACCTTC.

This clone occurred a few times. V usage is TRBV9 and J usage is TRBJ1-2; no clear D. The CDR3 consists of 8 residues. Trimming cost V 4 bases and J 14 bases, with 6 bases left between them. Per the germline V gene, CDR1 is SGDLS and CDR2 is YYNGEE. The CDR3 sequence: CASSPSTF. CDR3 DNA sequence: TGTGCCAGCAGCCCCTCTACCTTC. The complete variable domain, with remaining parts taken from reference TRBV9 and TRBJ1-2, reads DSGVTQTPKHLITATGQRVTLRCSPRSGDLSVYWYQQSLDQGLQFLIQYYNGEERAKGNILERFSAQQFPDLHSELNLSSLELGDSALYFCASSPSTFGSGTRLTVV.

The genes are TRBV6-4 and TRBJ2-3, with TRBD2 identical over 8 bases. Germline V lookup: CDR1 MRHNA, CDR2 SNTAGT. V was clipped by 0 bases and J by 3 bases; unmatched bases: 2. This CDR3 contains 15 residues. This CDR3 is CASSDSGGATDTQYF. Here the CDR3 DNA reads TGTGCCAGCAGTGACTCCGGGGGGGCAACAGATACGCAGTATTTT.

The CDR3: CASSYTSSGGRNTQYF. CDR3 in DNA: TGTGCCAGCAGTTACACGTCTAGCGGGGGGAGAAATACGCAGTATTTT. The rearrangement joins TRBV6-6 to TRBJ2-3, with TRBD2 matching 11 bases. Germline V gives CDR1 MNHNY, CDR2 SVGAGI (reference sequence). The V gene end was trimmed by 2 bases and the J gene end by 7 bases; junction bases not matched to a gene: 8. The CDR3 is 16 amino acids.

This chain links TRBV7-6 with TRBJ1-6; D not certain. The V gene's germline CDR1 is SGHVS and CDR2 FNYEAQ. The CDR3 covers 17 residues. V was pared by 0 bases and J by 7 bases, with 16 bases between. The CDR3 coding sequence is TGTGCCAGCAGCTTAGCCTCTGGGTCGGGAAGCAATTCACCCCTCCACTTT. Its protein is CASSLASGSGSNSPLHF.

This CDR3 reads CASRGLAGVNEQFF. The DNA for the CDR3 is TGTGCCAGTAGAGGACTAGCGGGGGTTAATGAGCAGTTCTTC. This rearrangement joins TRBV19 to TRBJ2-1; 13 bases map to TRBD2. Germline loops: CDR1 LNHDA, CDR2 SQIVND (reference sequence). The V and J ends lost 6 bases and 7 bases, in that order; junction bases with no gene match: 3. The CDR3 runs to 14 residues.

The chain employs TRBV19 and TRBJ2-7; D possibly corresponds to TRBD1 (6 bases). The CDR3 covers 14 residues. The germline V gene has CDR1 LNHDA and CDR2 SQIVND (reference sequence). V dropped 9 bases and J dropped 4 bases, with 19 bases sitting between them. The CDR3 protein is CASQGGRPGYEQYF. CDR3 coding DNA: TGTGCCAGCCAAGGGGGACGCCCGGGATACGAGCAGTACTTC.

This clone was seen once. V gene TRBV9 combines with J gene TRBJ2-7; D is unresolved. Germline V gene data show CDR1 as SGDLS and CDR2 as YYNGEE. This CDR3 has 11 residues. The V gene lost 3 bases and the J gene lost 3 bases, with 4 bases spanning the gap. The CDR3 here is CASSANYEQYF. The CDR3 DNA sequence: TGTGCCAGCAGCGCCAACTACGAGCAGTACTTC.